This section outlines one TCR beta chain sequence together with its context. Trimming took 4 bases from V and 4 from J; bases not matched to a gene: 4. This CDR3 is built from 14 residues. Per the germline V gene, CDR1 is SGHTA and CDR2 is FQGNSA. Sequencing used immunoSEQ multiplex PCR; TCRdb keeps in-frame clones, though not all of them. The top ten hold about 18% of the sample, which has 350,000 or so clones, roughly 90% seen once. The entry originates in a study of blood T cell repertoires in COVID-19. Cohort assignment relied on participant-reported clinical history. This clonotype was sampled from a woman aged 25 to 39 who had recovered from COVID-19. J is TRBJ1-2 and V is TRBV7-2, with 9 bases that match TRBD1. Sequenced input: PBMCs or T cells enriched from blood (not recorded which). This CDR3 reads CASSSKTGGYGYTF. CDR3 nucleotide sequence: TGTGCCAGCAGCTCAAAGACAGGGGGCTATGGCTACACCTTC.